Following are 3 T cell receptor beta chains from one sample sequenced in a study of CD8 T cells in Susac syndrome. When the RNA was reverse transcribed, random hexamers were used with an input of about 0.5 to 1 ug. One entry per CDR3 protein, called by TCRdb with MiXCR from the immunoSEQ multiplex PCR reads. Among around 280,000 distinct CDR3 sequences listed, around 84% were seen once. The specimen was CD8+ T cells from PBMCs. The origin of the receptors is a human donor with multiple sclerosis.

The rearrangement uses TRBV5-1 and TRBJ2-1; TRBD2 agrees at 8 bases. CDR3 length equals 14 residues. The germline CDR1 and CDR2 sequences are SGHRS and YFSETQ. Trimming took 0 bases from V and 10 from J; bases not matched to a gene: 6. CDR3 coding DNA: TGCGCCAGCAGCTTGGCAGCGGGGGCGCTCGAGCAGTTCTTC. It encodes CASSLAAGALEQFF. The entire variable domain, with the rest obtained from reference TRBV5-1 and TRBJ2-1, is as follows: KAGVTQTPRYLIKTRGQQVTLSCSPISGHRSVSWYQQTPGQGLQFLFEYFSETQRNKGNFPGRFSGRQFSNSRSEMNVSTLELGDSALYLCASSLAAGALEQFFGPGTRLTVL.

The chain employs TRBV7-9 and TRBJ2-4, with D perhaps matching TRBD1 (6 bases). The CDR3 loop spans 15 amino acids. V lost 3 bases and J 0 bases, leaving 9 bases between the germline ends. The germline gives CDR1 SEHNR, CDR2 FQNEAQ (reference sequence). This CDR3 reads CASSFQGKAKNIQYF. CDR3 coding DNA: TGTGCCAGCAGCTTCCAGGGGAAAGCCAAAAACATTCAGTACTTC.

This clonotype was recorded once. The chain couples TRBV7-2 to TRBJ2-7, with no clear D. Between the trimmed V and J ends, which lost 1 base and 5 bases, there was a span of 6 bases. Germline V gene lookup returns CDR1 SGHTA and CDR2 FQGNSA. The CDR3 contains 12 residues. The CDR3 protein is CASSLGFNEQYF. CDR3 coding DNA: TGTGCCAGCAGCTTAGGATTCAACGAGCAGTACTTC.